This is a list of T cell receptor beta chains from one sample in a study of graft-versus-host responses after intestinal transplantation. Assay: immunoSEQ multiplex PCR; the TCRdb copy retains only in-frame clones and omits some. The top ten clones hold under 6.5% of a sample with around 20,000 clones, approximately 89% of them seen once. This specimen consisted of PBMCs, obtained just over 64 days after intestinal transplantation. These receptor sequences come from a human patient who received an intestinal transplant, so some T cells may come from the graft donor. Each CDR3 is given with its conserved first and last residue. Each record gives: J gene, clone size, D gene, V gene, CDR3 protein, CDR3 DNA. D genes are given only for firm matches. Not every row has a clone size; where given, it reads once, few, many or a size class.

TRBJ2-7	NA	NA	TRBV7-9	CASSLATLGVIYEQYF	TGTGCCAGCAGCTTAGCGACTCTTGGGGTTATCTACGAGCAGTACTTC
TRBJ2-1	NA	NA	TRBV9	CASSVGRGRPNSPVF	TGTGCCAGCAGCGTAGGTCGAGGACGGCCAAACTCTCCAGTCTTC
TRBJ2-2	once	TRBD2	TRBV6-4	CASRHLAGATGELFF	TGTGCCAGCAGGCACCTAGCGGGGGCCACCGGGGAGCTGTTTTTT
TRBJ2-7	NA	NA	TRBV30	CAWSRRGWGSYEQYF	TGTGCCTGGAGTCGCCGTGGGTGGGGGAGCTACGAGCAGTACTTC
TRBJ1-4	NA	TRBD1	TRBV27	CASSLSGGTGEKLSF	TGTGCCAGCAGTTTATCGGGTGGGACAGGAGAAAAACTGTCTTTT
TRBJ1-1	NA	NA	TRBV5-6	CASSFAPHRDLNTEAFF	TGTGCCAGCAGCTTTGCCCCCCACAGGGACTTGAACACTGAAGCTTTCTTT
TRBJ1-5	NA	NA	TRBV30	CAWSVMLSSNQPQHF	TGTGCCTGGAGTGTAATGTTGAGCAGCAATCAGCCCCAGCATTTT
TRBJ1-1	NA	NA	TRBV5-6	CASSLGIVGVSTEAFF	TGTGCCAGCAGCTTGGGAATCGTAGGGGTGAGCACTGAAGCTTTCTTT
TRBJ2-5	NA	TRBD1	TRBV11-2	CASSPQGFGETQYF	TGTGCCAGCAGCCCACAGGGGTTCGGGGAGACCCAGTACTTC
TRBJ2-4	NA	NA	TRBV4-3	CASSQAGRRGNIQYF	TGCGCCAGCAGCCAAGCGGGCAGGAGGGGTAACATTCAGTACTTC
TRBJ2-7	NA	NA	TRBV25-1	CASSRGWYEQYF	TGTGCCAGCAGCAGGGGTTGGTACGAGCAGTACTTC
TRBJ1-6	NA	TRBD1	TRBV5-4	CASSLRGPGQINSPLHF	TGTGCCAGCAGCTTGCGGGGCCCGGGACAGATAAATTCACCCCTCCACTTT
TRBJ1-1	NA	TRBD1	TRBV27	CASNRGPEAFF	TGTGCCAGTAACAGGGGACCTGAGGCTTTCTTT
TRBJ1-6	NA	NA	TRBV6-4	CASSETRGGNSPLHF	TGTGCCAGCAGTGAAACCCGAGGGGGTAATTCACCCCTCCACTTT
TRBJ2-7	NA	NA	TRBV4-3	CASSQDSGPRYEQYF	TGCGCCAGCAGCCAAGATTCCGGCCCTAGGTACGAGCAGTACTTC
TRBJ2-3	NA	NA	TRBV9	CASSVEGLAGDTQYF	TGTGCCAGCAGCGTAGAAGGACTCGCGGGGGATACGCAGTATTTT
TRBJ2-7	once	NA	TRBV4-3	CASSQDLATYEQYF	TGCGCCAGCAGCCAAGATTTGGCCACCTACGAGCAGTACTTC
TRBJ2-7	NA	NA	TRBV21-1	CASSKSSQDYFYEQYF	TGTGCCAGCAGCAAATCCTCACAGGACTACTTCTACGAGCAGTACTTC
TRBJ2-1	NA	NA	TRBV27	CASSADFYNEQFF	TGTGCCAGCAGTGCGGACTTCTACAATGAGCAGTTCTTC
TRBJ2-7	NA	NA	TRBV27	CASSFESGGVQYF	TGTGCCAGCAGCTTCGAATCGGGCGGAGTGCAGTACTTC
TRBJ2-1	NA	NA	TRBV4-3	CASSQDGDEQFF	TGCGCCAGCAGCCAAGATGGGGATGAGCAGTTCTTC
TRBJ1-2	NA	NA	TRBV4-3	CASSPHPQPLGYGYTF	TGCGCCAGCAGCCCCCACCCCCAACCCCTTGGCTATGGCTACACCTTC
TRBJ2-3	once	TRBD2	TRBV7-6	CASSPIAWRESEDTQYF	TGTGCCAGCAGCCCCATCGCTTGGCGGGAGTCCGAAGATACGCAGTATTTT
TRBJ1-2	NA	TRBD1	TRBV29-1	CSVPGTGGPPNYGYTF	TGCAGCGTCCCCGGGACAGGGGGTCCCCCTAACTATGGCTACACCTTC
TRBJ1-3	NA	NA	TRBV2	CASRARVLASGNTIYF	TGTGCCAGCAGGGCCCGGGTCCTTGCCTCTGGAAACACCATATATTTT
TRBJ2-7	NA	NA	TRBV2	CASSEDVQGITYEQYF	TGTGCCAGCAGTGAAGACGTGCAGGGTATAACCTACGAGCAGTACTTC
TRBJ1-5	NA	NA	TRBV27	CASSQSGYSNQPQHF	TGTGCCAGCAGTCAATCCGGCTATAGCAATCAGCCCCAGCATTTT
TRBJ2-7	NA	TRBD2	TRBV11-2	CASSWTSGTYEQYF	TGTGCCAGCAGCTGGACTAGCGGTACCTACGAGCAGTACTTC
TRBJ1-5	NA	TRBD1	TRBV27	CASRTGFNQPQHF	TGTGCCAGCAGGACAGGGTTCAATCAGCCCCAGCATTTT
TRBJ2-1	NA	TRBD1	TRBV6-5	CASSRDRRHYNEQFF	TGTGCCAGCAGTAGGGACAGGAGGCACTACAATGAGCAGTTCTTC
TRBJ2-7	NA	TRBD1	TRBV6-1	CASSSGTGGVEQYF	TGTGCCAGCAGTTCCGGGACAGGGGGCGTCGAGCAGTACTTC
TRBJ2-1	NA	NA	TRBV4-3	CASSQELADRNNEQFF	TGCGCCAGCAGCCAAGAGCTGGCTGACAGAAACAATGAGCAGTTCTTC